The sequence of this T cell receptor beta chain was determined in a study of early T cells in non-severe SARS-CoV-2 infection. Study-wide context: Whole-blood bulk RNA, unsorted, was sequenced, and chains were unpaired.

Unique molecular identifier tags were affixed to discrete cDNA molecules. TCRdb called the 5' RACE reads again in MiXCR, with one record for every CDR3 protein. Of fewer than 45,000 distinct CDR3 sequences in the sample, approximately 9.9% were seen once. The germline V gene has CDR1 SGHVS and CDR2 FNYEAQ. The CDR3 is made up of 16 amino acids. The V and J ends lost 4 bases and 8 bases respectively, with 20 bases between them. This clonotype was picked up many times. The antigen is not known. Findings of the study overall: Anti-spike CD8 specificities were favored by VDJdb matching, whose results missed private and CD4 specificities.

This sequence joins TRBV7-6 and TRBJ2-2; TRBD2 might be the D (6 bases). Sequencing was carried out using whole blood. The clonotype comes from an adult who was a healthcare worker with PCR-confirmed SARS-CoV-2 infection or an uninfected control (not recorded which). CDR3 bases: TGTGCCAGCAGCTCCCTACTCGGGAGTGGCTGGGGGGAGCTGTTTTTT. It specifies CASSSLLGSGWGELFF. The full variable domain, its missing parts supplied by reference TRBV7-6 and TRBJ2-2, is GAGVSQSPRYKVTKRGQDVALRCDPISGHVSLYWYRQALGQGPEFLTYFNYEAQQDKSGLPNDRFSAERPEGSISTLTIQRTEQRDSAMYRCASSSLLGSGWGELFFGEGSRLTVL.